This section outlines one T cell receptor (beta chain) sequence together with its context. This clone has a single count. It has no known antigen specificity. Per-nucleotide qualities are absent, and no much larger clonotype sits a single base away. The sample belongs to a study of T cells after somatic rescue of genetic block (dated by TCRdb to 2020 to 2022). The study in broad terms: What the study looked at was long-term robustness, specifically in a T-cell system that came about through somatic rescue of a genetic block in T-cell development.

The library was obtained by the immunoSEQ multiplex PCR assay. TCRdb re-hosts the immuneACCESS table, in-frame sequences only. Its copies lack some clones; in the studies checked, an unresolved V gene accounts for under half of them, and the cause for the rest is not known. A total of fewer than 150,000 clones appear in this sample, over 80% of them only once. The top ten clones comprise roughly 1.5% of the sample. The V and J ends are trimmed by 0 bases and 4 bases, leaving 17 bases between them. Per the germline V gene, SGDLS is the CDR1 and YYNGEE is the CDR2. From its cysteine to its phenylalanine, the CDR3 spans 17 amino acids. Of the read, only the CDR3 DNA is kept; its 51 bases are in frame from base 1.

This receptor was identified in a woman aged 18-29 years. The V and J genes are TRBV9 and TRBJ1-5, with an unclear D gene assignment. Sequenced sample: peripheral blood mononuclear cells (PBMCs). The CDR3 region reads CASSVASGCPRNQPQHF. The sequence in DNA is TGTGCCAGCAGCGTAGCTTCGGGGTGCCCAAGGAATCAGCCCCAGCATTTT.